The subject of this entry is one T cell receptor (beta chain). The sample, approximately 10 milliliters of peripheral blood, was drawn from each donor. Sample-barcoded 5' priming and a J-beta primer mix drove a second PCR of about 6 to 11 cycles. TCRdb itself ran the 5' RACE reads through MiXCR, one entry per CDR3 protein. The profile shows about 400,000 distinct CDR3 sequences, roughly half of them singletons. These data come from a study of blood T cells in healthy people across ages. The CDR3 runs to 15 residues. Per the germline V gene, CDR1 is DFQATT and CDR2 is SNEGSKA (reference sequence). The trim removed 4 bases at V and 6 bases at J, leaving 7 bases unmatched.

This chain links TRBV20-1 with TRBJ2-7, with 15 bases that match TRBD2. Sequencing was carried out using blood. This clonotype originated in a man in his fifties or sixties in good health. CDR3 coding DNA: TGCAGTGCTATCTATACGGGACTAGCGGGAGGCGAGCAGTACTTC. Translating gives CSAIYTGLAGGEQYF.